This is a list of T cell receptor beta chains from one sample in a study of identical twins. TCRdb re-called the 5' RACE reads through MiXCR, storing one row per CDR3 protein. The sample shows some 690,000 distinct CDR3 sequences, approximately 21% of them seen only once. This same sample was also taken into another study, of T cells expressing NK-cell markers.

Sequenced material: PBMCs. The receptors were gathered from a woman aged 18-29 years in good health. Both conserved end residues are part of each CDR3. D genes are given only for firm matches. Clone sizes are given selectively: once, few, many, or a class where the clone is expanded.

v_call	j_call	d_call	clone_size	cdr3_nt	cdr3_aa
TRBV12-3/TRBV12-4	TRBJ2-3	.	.	TGTGCCAGCGTTGCGATAGATACGCAGTATTTT	CASVAIDTQYF
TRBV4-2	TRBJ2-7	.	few	TGTGCCAGCAGCACCTATACCTACGAGCAGTACTTC	CASSTYTYEQYF
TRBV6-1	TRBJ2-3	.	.	TGTGCCAGCAGTGAAACCGTTGATACGCAGTATTTT	CASSETVDTQYF
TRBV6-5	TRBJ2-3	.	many	TGTGCCAGCAGTTACCACGGCGGGCTCACAGATACGCAGTATTTT	CASSYHGGLTDTQYF
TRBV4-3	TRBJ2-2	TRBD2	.	TGCGCCAGCAGCCCGGGGACTAGCGTGAACACCGGGGAGCTGTTTTTT	CASSPGTSVNTGELFF
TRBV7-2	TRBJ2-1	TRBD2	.	TGTGCCAGCAGTCCCCTCTTAGCGGGAGGGTACAATGAGCAGTTCTTC	CASSPLLAGGYNEQFF
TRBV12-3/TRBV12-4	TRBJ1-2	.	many	TGTGCCAGCAGTTTAGGTGGGGGGAACTATGGCTACACCTTC	CASSLGGGNYGYTF
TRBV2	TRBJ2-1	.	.	TGTGCCAGCACTGATGAGAGCTCCTACAATGAGCAGTTCTTC	CASTDESSYNEQFF
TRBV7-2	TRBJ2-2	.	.	TGTGCCAGCAGCCAGGACGTTAGGAGGGACACCGGGGAGCTGTTTTTT	CASSQDVRRDTGELFF
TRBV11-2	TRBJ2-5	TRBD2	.	TGTGCCAGCAGCTTATTGCTAGCGGGAAGTGAGACCCAGTACTTC	CASSLLLAGSETQYF
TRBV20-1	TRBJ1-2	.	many	TGCAGTGCTAGAGGGTCCCCCGGCTACACCTTC	CSARGSPGYTF
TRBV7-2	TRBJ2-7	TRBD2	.	TGTGCCAGCAGCTTATCAACTAGCGGGTATTACGAGCAGTACTTC	CASSLSTSGYYEQYF
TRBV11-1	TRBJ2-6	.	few	TGTGCCAGCAGCCAAACCCCAGGACAGACCTCTGGGGCCAACGTCCTGACTTTC	CASSQTPGQTSGANVLTF
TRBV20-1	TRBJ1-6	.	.	TGCAGTGCTAGAGATCCGTGGAGATATAATTCACCCCTCCACTTT	CSARDPWRYNSPLHF
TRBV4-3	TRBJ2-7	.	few	TGCGCCAGCAGCCCCTCGGGACGGCTTTTGTACGAGCAGTACTTC	CASSPSGRLLYEQYF
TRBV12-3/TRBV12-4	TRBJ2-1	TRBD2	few	TGTGCCAGCAGTTTAGGCACTAGCGGTAAGGGTGAGCAGTTCTTC	CASSLGTSGKGEQFF
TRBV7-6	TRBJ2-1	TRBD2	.	TGTGCCAGCAGCTTAGCTGCGCGGGGGGCCGGGAATGAGCAGTTCTTC	CASSLAARGAGNEQFF
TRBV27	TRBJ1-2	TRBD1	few	TGTGCCAGCAAACCAACCGGGACAGGGGGCTATGGCTACACCTTC	CASKPTGTGGYGYTF
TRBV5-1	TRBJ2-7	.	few	TGCGCCAGCAGCTTGCCGGGAATAAGCTCCTACGAGCAGTACTTC	CASSLPGISSYEQYF
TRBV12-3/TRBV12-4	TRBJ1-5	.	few	TGTGCCAGCAGCCGTGACGGAGTCCCTATAACCCAGCATTTT	CASSRDGVPITQHF
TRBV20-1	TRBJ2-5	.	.	TGCAGTGCTAGTAGCTCCCACATATTGGAGACCCAGTACTTC	CSASSSHILETQYF
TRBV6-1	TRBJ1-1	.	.	TGTGCCAGCAGCGGACCGGGGAGAATGAACACTGAAGCTTTCTTT	CASSGPGRMNTEAFF
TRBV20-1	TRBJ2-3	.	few	TGCAGTGCTAGAGGAACGAGGAGAGGCACAGATACGCAGTATTTT	CSARGTRRGTDTQYF
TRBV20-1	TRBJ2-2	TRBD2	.	TGCAGTGCTAACTCCCCGACTAGCGTTAACGGGGAGCTGTTTTTT	CSANSPTSVNGELFF